Each of the 13 T cell receptor beta chains below was sequenced from the same sample in a study of T cell repertoires in cytomegalovirus infection. TCRdb reanalysed the reads using MiXCR and keeps one entry per CDR3 protein. Among some 920,000 distinct CDR3 sequences listed, roughly 31% were seen once. These receptors' targets are unknown. The material was cultured CD8+ T cells from PBMCs, obtained from culture after CMV antigen stimulation. All receptors come from a human donor in good health (CMV status not recorded). Some clones in this sample may be carry-over from other donors' samples.

The chain carries TRBV14 and TRBJ2-2; either TRBD1 or TRBD2 may supply D (6 bases each). CDR3 size: 15 residues. V was trimmed by 3 bases and J by 1 base, leaving 9 bases between them. The germline CDR1 and CDR2 sequences are SGHDN and FVKESK. CDR3 loop: CASSHGGRNTGELFF. DNA of the CDR3: TGTGCCAGCAGCCATGGGGGGCGGAACACCGGGGAGCTGTTTTTT.

The chain couples TRBV7-9 to TRBJ2-5, with 8 nucleotides matching TRBD2. V shed 6 bases and J 1 base; nucleotides not matched to a gene: 13. Looked up from germline, CDR1 is SEHNR and CDR2 is FQNEAQ (reference sequence). The CDR3 totals 17 residues. The CDR3 bases are TGTGCCAGCAGGAGCACCTGGATAGCGGGGCTCCAAGAGACCCAGTACTTC. It yields the protein CASRSTWIAGLQETQYF. Combining the CDR3 with reference TRBV7-9 and TRBJ2-5 gives the whole variable domain DTGVSQNPRHKITKRGQNVTFRCDPISEHNRLYWYRQTLGQGPEFLTYFQNEAQLEKSRLLSDRFSAERPKGSFSTLEIQRTEQGDSAMYLCASRSTWIAGLQETQYFGPGTRLLVL.

The chain employs TRBV5-5 and TRBJ2-7, with unresolved D. The CDR3 runs 13 residues. CDR1 is SGHKS and CDR2 is YYEKEE in the germline V gene (reference sequence). Trimming pared 0 bases from V and 7 bases from J, leaving 11 bases between. CDR3 residues: CASSLGVLREQYV. The CDR3 DNA reads TGTGCCAGCAGCTTGGGGGTCCTAAGGGAGCAGTACGTC.

The V and J genes are TRBV28 and TRBJ1-4; no reliable D call. V was shortened by 6 bases and J by 7 bases, with 18 bases between the two germline ends. The CDR3 sequence is 15 residues long. The V gene's germline CDR1 is MDHEN and CDR2 SYDVKM. DNA for the CDR3: TGTGCCAGCAGCCGACTGAGCGCTCGGGGTGAAAAACTGTTTTTT. Its translation: CASSRLSARGEKLFF.

The chain links TRBV7-9 to TRBJ2-2; no firm D call. From germline, CDR1 is SEHNR and CDR2 FQNEAQ (reference sequence). The CDR3 runs to 14 residues. The ends were cut back, 3 bases at V and 2 bases at J, with 7 bases in the middle. CDR3 DNA sequence: TGTGCCAGCAGCTTTTGGGATAACACCGGGGAGCTGTTTTTT. This translates into CASSFWDNTGELFF.

This clonotype has a handful of counts. The chain combines TRBV6-5 with TRBJ1-5; perhaps TRBD1 as D (5 bases). Trimming removed 5 bases at V and 0 bases at J, with 11 bases between. The CDR3 covers 15 residues. The V gene's germline CDR1 is MNHEY and CDR2 SVGAGI. CDR3 region: CASSVGRYSNQPQHF. Written as DNA, the CDR3 is TGTGCCAGCAGTGTGGGACGGTATAGCAATCAGCCCCAGCATTTT.

This clonotype was detected only a few times. The rearrangement joins TRBV2 to TRBJ1-1; D unresolved. This CDR3 region has 11 residues. CDR1 is SNHLY and CDR2 is FYNNEI in the germline V gene. Trimming removed 0 bases at V and 11 bases at J, with 7 bases between. The CDR3: CASSEAGWAFF. The CDR3 DNA sequence: TGTGCCAGCAGTGAAGCAGGGTGGGCTTTCTTT.

Ten or more counts support this clonotype. V usage is TRBV7-9 and J usage is TRBJ2-3, with D tentatively TRBD1 or TRBD2 (5 bases each). This CDR3 spans 14 amino acids. The germline V gene has CDR1 SEHNR and CDR2 FQNEAQ (reference sequence). V lost 5 bases and J 5 bases, leaving 14 bases between the germline ends. The chain's CDR3 is CASSAIGAKDTQYF. CDR3 coding DNA: TGTGCCAGCAGCGCCATCGGGGCAAAAGATACGCAGTATTTT.

This clonotype was detected only a few times. The chain links TRBV20-1 to TRBJ2-5; TRBD2 matches at 12 bases. The CDR3 is 12 residues long. V lost 7 bases, J lost 6 bases, and 3 bases stayed unmatched. CDR1 is DFQATT, CDR2 SNEGSKA, per germline (reference sequence). DNA of the CDR3: TGCAGTGAGGGACTAGCGGGCAAGACCCAGTACTTC. Translated: CSEGLAGKTQYF.

This sequence joins TRBV15 and TRBJ2-7; D perhaps matches TRBD1 (6 bases). Germline lookup yields CDR1 LNHNV and CDR2 YYDKDF (reference sequence). V was clipped by 3 bases and J by 4 bases, with 10 bases between them. The CDR3 covers 13 residues. The CDR3: CATSSSGQYEQYF. The CDR3 nucleotides read TGTGCCACCAGCAGCTCGGGACAATACGAGCAGTACTTC.

The chain couples TRBV5-5 to TRBJ1-5; D ambiguous. Germline V gene lookup returns CDR1 SGHKS and CDR2 YYEKEE (reference sequence). The CDR3 length is 15 residues. The V gene lost 4 bases and the J gene lost 3 bases, with 14 bases spanning the gap. CDR3 in amino acids: CASSPNGLFNQPQHF. DNA of the CDR3: TGTGCCAGCAGCCCGAATGGGCTTTTCAATCAGCCCCAGCATTTT.

V usage is TRBV5-8 and J usage is TRBJ1-6, with D unresolved. V lost 4 bases and J 7 bases, leaving 12 bases between the germline ends. The CDR3 has 14 amino acids. Germline V CDR1 and CDR2: SGHTS, YDEGEE. The CDR3: CASSHRGHNSPLHF. CDR3 sequence (DNA): TGTGCCAGCAGCCACCGGGGTCACAATTCACCCCTCCACTTT. Full variable domain (rest looked up from reference TRBV5-8 and TRBJ1-6): EAGVTQSPTHLIKTRGQQATLRCSPISGHTSVYWYQQALGLGLQFLLWYDEGEERNRGNFPPRFSGRQFPNYSSELNVNALELEDSALYLCASSHRGHNSPLHFGNGTRLTVT.

The V call is TRBV12-3 or TRBV12-4, the J call TRBJ2-5; 9 nucleotides agree with TRBD2. This CDR3 has 18 amino acids. J gave up 5 bases and V 5 bases, and 18 bases lay outside the gene matches. The CDR3 protein is CASSTYAGGRGGVETQYF. CDR3 coding DNA: TGTGCCAGCAGTACTTACGCGGGGGGGCGGGGGGGCGTCGAGACCCAGTACTTC.